What follows are 5 T cell receptor beta chains derived from one specimen sequenced in a study of early T cells in non-severe SARS-CoV-2 infection. TCRdb reprocessed the 5' RACE reads via MiXCR and lists one record per CDR3 protein. This table holds some 80,000 distinct CDR3 sequences, roughly an eighth found once. What was sequenced was whole blood. The receptors derive from an adult who was a healthcare worker with PCR-confirmed SARS-CoV-2 infection or an uninfected control (not recorded which).

This clonotype was seen many times. The J gene is TRBJ1-2, the V gene TRBV19; D unclear. Trimming shortened V by 7 bases and J by 4 bases, and 13 bases separated the two germline ends. Germline loops: CDR1 LNHDA, CDR2 SQIVND (reference sequence). The CDR3 is made up of 13 amino acids. CDR3 loop: CASTRKGPYGYTF. CDR3 DNA sequence: TGTGCCAGTACCCGGAAGGGTCCCTATGGCTACACCTTC.

The V and J genes are TRBV29-1 and TRBJ1-1; a weak D match, TRBD1 (5 bases). CDR1 and CDR2 from the germline V gene are SQVTM and ANQGSEA. The ends were cut back, 7 bases at V and 1 base at J, with 13 bases in the middle. This CDR3 contains 13 residues. CDR3 DNA sequence: TGCAGCGCCCTAAGACAGAAGAACACTGAAGCTTTCTTT. It encodes CSALRQKNTEAFF. Full variable domain (remainder filled in from reference TRBV29-1 and TRBJ1-1): SAVISQKPSRDICQRGTSLTIQCQVDSQVTMMFWYRQQPGQSLTLIATANQGSEATYESGFVIDKFPISRPNLTFSTLTVSNMSPEDSSIYLCSALRQKNTEAFFGQGTRLTVV.

The chain uses TRBV19 and TRBJ1-5; no firm D call. Trimming cost V 3 bases and J 2 bases, with 11 bases left between them. The CDR3 totals 15 residues. Germline lookup yields CDR1 LNHDA and CDR2 SQIVND (reference sequence). CDR3: CASSIEGMGNQPQHF. CDR3 in DNA: TGTGCCAGTAGTATCGAGGGTATGGGCAATCAGCCCCAGCATTTT.

This chain links TRBV2 with TRBJ1-1, with 10 positions matching TRBD1. Per germline, CDR1 SNHLY and CDR2 FYNNEI. V lost 6 bases to trimming and J lost 4 bases; unmatched junction nucleotides: 2. The CDR3 extends over 13 amino acids. Here the CDR3 reads CASRGDRGTEAFF. The CDR3 nucleotides are TGTGCCAGCAGGGGGGACAGGGGCACTGAAGCTTTCTTT.

This clonotype occurred many times. The chain has TRBV30 and TRBJ2-3; weak D call: TRBD2 (6 bases). Germline V gene sequence: CDR1 GTSNPN, CDR2 SVGIG (reference sequence). Trimming cost V 5 bases and J 1 base, with 13 bases left between them. This CDR3 contains 14 residues. The CDR3 reads CAWGQGLRTDTQYF. CDR3 DNA sequence: TGTGCCTGGGGCCAGGGACTCCGCACAGATACGCAGTATTTT.